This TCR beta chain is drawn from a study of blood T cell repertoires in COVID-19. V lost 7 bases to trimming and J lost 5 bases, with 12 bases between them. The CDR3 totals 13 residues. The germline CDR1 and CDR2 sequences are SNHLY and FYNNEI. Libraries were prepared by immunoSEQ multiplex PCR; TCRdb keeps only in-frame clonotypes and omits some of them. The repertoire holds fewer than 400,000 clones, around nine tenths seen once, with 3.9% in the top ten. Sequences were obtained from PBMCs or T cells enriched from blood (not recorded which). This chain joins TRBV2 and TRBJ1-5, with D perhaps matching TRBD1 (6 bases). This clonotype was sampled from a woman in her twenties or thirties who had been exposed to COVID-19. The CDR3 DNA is TGTGCCAGCAAGGGGGGGGGAGATCAGCCCCAGCATTTT. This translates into CASKGGGDQPQHF.